These 15 T cell receptor beta chains were sequenced from one sample in a study of T cells in Graves' hyperthyroidism and ophthalmopathy. Amplified regions were TCR beta CDR3 sequences from RNA transcripts. With the HTBI primer set, the TCR CDR3 went through a first round of RT-PCR. TCRdb re-analysed the multiplex PCR reads in MiXCR, keeping a single row per CDR3 protein. The data hold under 450,000 distinct CDR3 sequences, with 15% to 19% observed a single time. The material sequenced was blood. These receptors all come from a woman aged 18-35 years with Graves' hyperthyroidism.

This clonotype was observed a few times. The chain joins TRBV6-1 to TRBJ2-5, with a tentative D call TRBD2 (6 bases). V gave up 7 bases and J gave up 1 base, with 13 bases separating them. CDR3 length: 14 residues. Germline CDR1 reads MNHNS; CDR2 reads SASEGT. The CDR3 sequence is CASTNPGVQETQYF. CDR3 in DNA: TGTGCCAGCACCAACCCGGGGGTCCAAGAGACCCAGTACTTC.

This clonotype has a count of ten or more. The chain carries TRBV20-1 and TRBJ2-3, with D possibly being TRBD2 (6 bases). Trimming stripped 3 bases from V and 0 bases from J, with 25 bases between. The CDR3 extends over 19 amino acids. Germline lookup yields CDR1 DFQATT and CDR2 SNEGSKA (reference sequence). The CDR3 protein is CSASSGLPQHITSTDTQYF. CDR3 bases: TGCAGTGCTAGTTCAGGACTACCACAACACATCACTAGCACAGATACGCAGTATTTT.

Comment on this clonotype: This may be a read error, as it is one base from a much larger clone. The V gene is TRBV11-2, the J gene TRBJ2-3; D gene ambiguous. CDR1 and CDR2 (germline): SGHAT, FQNNGV. The CDR3 has 15 residues. V was trimmed by 2 bases and J by 1 base, leaving 10 bases between them. DNA for the CDR3: TGTGCCAGCAGCTTATGGGATTCCCGCACAGATACGCAGTATTTT. It yields the protein CASSLWDSRTDTQYF.

This clonotype was seen a handful of times. The chain uses TRBV9 and TRBJ2-1; 7 nucleotides agree with TRBD2. V lost 0 bases, J lost 9 bases, and 12 bases stayed unmatched. Germline V gene data show CDR1 as SGDLS and CDR2 as YYNGEE. There are 16 residues in the CDR3. CDR3 coding DNA: TGTGCCAGCAGCGTAGAGGCCCGGGGGGTTTCTGGTGAGCAGTTCTTC. It translates to CASSVEARGVSGEQFF.

This clonotype came up many times. The chain joins TRBV12-3 or TRBV12-4 to TRBJ2-1; 10 positions match TRBD2. J lost 5 bases, V lost 7 bases, and 5 bases had no gene match. The CDR3 covers 14 residues. The CDR3 reads CASTPGLANNEQFF. CDR3 sequence (DNA): TGTGCCAGCACTCCGGGACTAGCGAACAATGAGCAGTTCTTC.

This clonotype was found a few times. The V call is TRBV14, the J call TRBJ1-4, with 8 bases that match TRBD1. Germline V lookup: CDR1 SGHDN, CDR2 FVKESK. Unmatched junction bases numbered 12, after V lost 2 bases and J lost 7 bases. The CDR3 sequence is 17 residues long. CDR3 DNA sequence: TGTGCCAGCAGCCAAATAAGGACAGGGCGTCAACTTGAAAAACTGTTTTTT. Translated: CASSQIRTGRQLEKLFF.

This clonotype was counted ten times or more. V and J are TRBV29-1 and TRBJ2-5; D may be TRBD1 (7 bases). V shed 3 bases and J shed 2 bases, with 13 bases lying between them. Germline V gene lookup returns CDR1 SQVTM and CDR2 ANQGSEA. This CDR3 is built from 14 residues. DNA of the CDR3: TGCAGCGTTGACGCAGGGGGGCCTCAAGAGACCCAGTACTTC. Encoded protein: CSVDAGGPQETQYF.

There are many counts of this clonotype. The rearrangement uses TRBV5-8 and TRBJ2-2, with 9 positions matching TRBD2. Germline V gives CDR1 SGHTS, CDR2 YDEGEE. The CDR3 contains 17 residues. The trim removed 0 bases at V and 0 bases at J, leaving 3 bases unmatched. The CDR3 spells CASSLGGGGPNTGELFF. CDR3 coding DNA: TGTGCCAGCAGCTTGGGCGGGGGGGGACCGAACACCGGGGAGCTGTTTTTT. Full variable domain (rest looked up from reference TRBV5-8 and TRBJ2-2): EAGVTQSPTHLIKTRGQQATLRCSPISGHTSVYWYQQALGLGLQFLLWYDEGEERNRGNFPPRFSGRQFPNYSSELNVNALELEDSALYLCASSLGGGGPNTGELFFGEGSRLTVL.

This clonotype was detected only a few times. The chain combines TRBV25-1 with TRBJ1-4, with D unclear. This CDR3 region has 12 residues. The germline V and J ends were trimmed by 0 bases and 13 bases, with 9 bases remaining between them. Germline V CDR1 and CDR2: MGHDK, SYGVNS. The CDR3 spells CASSEYEGLLFF. Here the CDR3 DNA reads TGTGCCAGCAGTGAATATGAGGGTTTACTGTTTTTT.

The rearrangement uses TRBV10-3 and TRBJ1-3; no clear D gene. The germline V gene has CDR1 ENHRY and CDR2 SYGVKD. The V end was cut by 10 bases, the J end by 4 bases, with 11 bases between. This CDR3 is 12 amino acids long. The CDR3 protein is CASSDPGNTIYF. DNA for the CDR3: TGTGCCAGCTCAGATCCGGGAAACACCATATATTTT.

At least ten counts were recorded for this clonotype. The genes are TRBV13 and TRBJ1-5; D not resolved. Germline values: CDR1 PRHDT, CDR2 FYEKMQ (reference sequence). Trimming stripped 0 bases from V and 4 bases from J, with 7 bases between. This CDR3 contains 14 residues. This CDR3 is CASSLGVRNQPQHF. DNA of the CDR3: TGTGCCAGCAGCTTAGGAGTACGTAATCAGCCCCAGCATTTT.

This clonotype has ten or more counts. The chain combines TRBV2 with TRBJ2-7, with no clear D. The V end was cut by 6 bases, the J end by 0 bases, with 15 bases between. Germline values: CDR1 SNHLY, CDR2 FYNNEI. CDR3 size: 15 residues. CDR3 coding DNA: TGTGCCAGCAGGGCCAACAGTGGTAGCTCCTACGAGCAGTACTTC. It yields the protein CASRANSGSSYEQYF.

This clonotype was counted only a few times. The V gene is TRBV5-1, the J gene TRBJ1-2; 7 bases are shared with TRBD1. Per germline, CDR1 SGHRS and CDR2 YFSETQ. Trimming removed 5 bases from V and 4 bases from J; junction bases left unmatched: 8. The CDR3 has 14 amino acids. The DNA of the CDR3 is TGCGCCAGCAGTCGGGACAGCTCTTTCTATGGCTACACCTTC. Its protein is CASSRDSSFYGYTF.

This clonotype was seen many times. The V call is TRBV28, the J call TRBJ1-1; D not resolved. Deletions cut 5 bases from V and 1 base from J, with 11 bases between. The germline V gene has CDR1 MDHEN and CDR2 SYDVKM. This CDR3 has 14 residues. The chain's CDR3 is CASSRPSWNTEAFF. The DNA for the CDR3 is TGTGCCAGCAGTCGACCTAGTTGGAACACTGAAGCTTTCTTT. Combining the CDR3 with reference TRBV28 and TRBJ1-1 gives the whole variable domain DVKVTQSSRYLVKRTGEKVFLECVQDMDHENMFWYRQDPGLGLRLIYFSYDVKMKEKGDIPEGYSVSREKKERFSLILESASTNQTSMYLCASSRPSWNTEAFFGQGTRLTVV.

In this sample, this clonotype turned up many times. This chain joins TRBV6-2 or TRBV6-3 and TRBJ2-1; 8 nucleotides line up with TRBD1. The CDR3 runs to 15 residues. V gave up 4 bases and J gave up 8 bases; unmatched junction bases: 10. Per the germline V gene, CDR1 is MNHEY and CDR2 is SVGEGT. In DNA, the CDR3 is TGTGCCAGCAGTTTCGGACAGGGCTATTTCGATGAGCAGTTCTTC. It specifies CASSFGQGYFDEQFF.